The clone carrying this T cell receptor (beta chain) appeared a few times. Its antigen is unknown. V shed 5 bases and J shed 2 bases, with 8 bases lying between them. The CDR3 is made up of 13 amino acids. TCRdb reprocessed the 5' RACE reads with MiXCR, giving one entry per CDR3 protein. The sample shows more than 95,000 distinct CDR3 sequences, 10% to 15% of them seen only once. This specimen comes from a study of spatial heterogeneity in lung cancer. The time point was: blood at routine non-recurrence follow-up after resection. Sequencing was performed on whole RNA extracted from tumor and nontumor lung tissue, or from frozen PBMC, and the material was left unsorted. Notes on the study in general: Whereas they appeared in blood less at follow-up, ubiquitous expanded tumor TCRs appeared there more at resection.

The gene calls are TRBV12-3 or TRBV12-4 and TRBJ2-3; TRBD1 is a possible D gene (6 bases). This receptor was taken from a male donor with early-stage non-small cell lung cancer. Here the sequenced sample was PBMCs, taken at follow-up. Written as DNA, the CDR3 is TGTGCCAGCAGTACAGGGTTCACAGATACGCAGTATTTT. Translated, it gives CASSTGFTDTQYF.